A selection of T cell receptor beta chains follows, all from one sample in a study of cytomegalovirus exposure and HLA in healthy donors. Clones were sequenced by immunoSEQ multiplex PCR, and TCRdb holds only the in-frame ones, with some missing. Of around 230,000 clones listed, around 88% are singletons. The sequencing input was PBMCs. Source of these receptors: a woman aged 25 to 45 in good health and CMV-seropositive. CDR3s include the opening cysteine and the closing phenylalanine or tryptophan. Fields, in order: D gene, J gene, V gene, clone size, CDR3 DNA, CDR3 protein. D genes are given only for firm matches. Only some rows state a clone size, as once, few, many or a class for expanded clones.

d_gene: NA; j_gene: TRBJ2-2; v_gene: TRBV10-3; abundance: few; CDR3nt: TGTGCCATCAGTGACACTGGGGGGTACACCGGGGAGCTGTTTTTT; CDR3aa: CAISDTGGYTGELFF
d_gene: TRBD2; j_gene: TRBJ2-5; v_gene: TRBV11-2; abundance: NA; CDR3nt: TGTGCCAGCAGCTTAGTGGCTAGCGGGAGGTCAGAGACCCAGTACTTC; CDR3aa: CASSLVASGRSETQYF
d_gene: NA; j_gene: TRBJ1-2; v_gene: TRBV6-5; abundance: NA; CDR3nt: TGTGCCAGCAGCTTAGACCTCTCACGGGACTATGGCTACACCTTC; CDR3aa: CASSLDLSRDYGYTF
d_gene: NA; j_gene: TRBJ2-1; v_gene: TRBV5-1; abundance: NA; CDR3nt: TGCGCCAGCAGCTTGTCCAGCGGAACCTACAATGAGCAGTTCTTC; CDR3aa: CASSLSSGTYNEQFF
d_gene: TRBD2; j_gene: TRBJ2-5; v_gene: TRBV7-9; abundance: NA; CDR3nt: TGTGCCAGCAGTAGGCCGGGACTAGCGGTAGAGACCCAGTACTTC; CDR3aa: CASSRPGLAVETQYF
d_gene: NA; j_gene: TRBJ2-7; v_gene: TRBV5-1; abundance: NA; CDR3nt: TGCGCCAGCAGCGTTCCAGGTAAATCCTACGAGCAGTACTTC; CDR3aa: CASSVPGKSYEQYF
d_gene: TRBD1; j_gene: TRBJ2-5; v_gene: TRBV7-8; abundance: NA; CDR3nt: TGTGCCAGCCAACGACAGGGATGGGAGACCCAGTACTTC; CDR3aa: CASQRQGWETQYF
d_gene: NA; j_gene: TRBJ2-7; v_gene: TRBV7-9; abundance: few; CDR3nt: TGTGCCAGCAGCCCGGCGGCGGACGAGCAGTACTTC; CDR3aa: CASSPAADEQYF
d_gene: TRBD1; j_gene: TRBJ1-1; v_gene: TRBV6-6; abundance: NA; CDR3nt: TGTGCCAGCAGCTCCAGGGGGCTAGAGATTTTGGCTTTCTTT; CDR3aa: CASSSRGLEILAFF
d_gene: TRBD1; j_gene: TRBJ1-1; v_gene: TRBV30; abundance: NA; CDR3nt: TGTGCCTGGACCTTCAGGGGGCTGAACACTGAAGCTTTCTTT; CDR3aa: CAWTFRGLNTEAFF
d_gene: TRBD1; j_gene: TRBJ1-4; v_gene: TRBV30; abundance: once; CDR3nt: TGTGCCTGGAGTGTAAAGGGGGCTGGCGGGGAAAAACTGTTTTTT; CDR3aa: CAWSVKGAGGEKLFF
d_gene: TRBD2; j_gene: TRBJ2-7; v_gene: TRBV30; abundance: NA; CDR3nt: TGTGCCTGGACTAGCGGGAGGGAGAACGAGCAGTACTTC; CDR3aa: CAWTSGRENEQYF
d_gene: TRBD2; j_gene: TRBJ2-1; v_gene: TRBV10-1; abundance: few; CDR3nt: TGCGCCAGCAGTGGGACTAGCGGGAGGGCTAATGAGCAGTTCTTC; CDR3aa: CASSGTSGRANEQFF
d_gene: NA; j_gene: TRBJ1-5; v_gene: TRBV7-2; abundance: NA; CDR3nt: TGTGCCAGCAGCTTAGTTCAAGCTCAGCCCCAGCATTTT; CDR3aa: CASSLVQAQPQHF
d_gene: NA; j_gene: TRBJ2-1; v_gene: TRBV5-5; abundance: NA; CDR3nt: TGTGCCAGCAGCTTGGAAAGGCCTAGTAATGAGCAGTTCTTC; CDR3aa: CASSLERPSNEQFF
d_gene: TRBD2; j_gene: TRBJ2-1; v_gene: TRBV5-1; abundance: once; CDR3nt: TGCGCCAGCAGCTTGGCCTTACTAGCGGGACCGACGCCGACCCACAATGAGCAGTTCTTC; CDR3aa: CASSLALLAGPTPTHNEQFF
d_gene: TRBD1; j_gene: TRBJ2-7; v_gene: TRBV5-1; abundance: once; CDR3nt: TGCGCCAGCAGCACCCGGGACAGACCCTACGAGCAGTACTTC; CDR3aa: CASSTRDRPYEQYF
d_gene: NA; j_gene: TRBJ1-2; v_gene: TRBV30; abundance: NA; CDR3nt: TGTGCCTGGAGTCCCCGCCTGACCCCCTCGGGTTTGGGCTACACCTTC; CDR3aa: CAWSPRLTPSGLGYTF
d_gene: NA; j_gene: TRBJ2-7; v_gene: TRBV18; abundance: once; CDR3nt: TGTGCCAGCTCACCTGGGGGGACAGCGAAAACTTCCTACGAGCAGTACTTC; CDR3aa: CASSPGGTAKTSYEQYF
d_gene: NA; j_gene: TRBJ1-5; v_gene: TRBV28; abundance: NA; CDR3nt: TGTGCCAGCAGTTTGACAGATCATCAGCCCCAGCATTTT; CDR3aa: CASSLTDHQPQHF
d_gene: NA; j_gene: TRBJ1-2; v_gene: TRBV5-6; abundance: NA; CDR3nt: TGTGCCAGCAGCTTGGAGAGCTATGGCTACACCTTC; CDR3aa: CASSLESYGYTF
d_gene: TRBD2; j_gene: TRBJ2-1; v_gene: TRBV4-2; abundance: NA; CDR3nt: TGTGCCAGCAGCCAAGAAGTGGGCCTAGCGGGAGGTGTCTATGAGCAGTTCTTC; CDR3aa: CASSQEVGLAGGVYEQFF
d_gene: TRBD1; j_gene: TRBJ2-7; v_gene: TRBV5-5; abundance: NA; CDR3nt: TGTGCCAGCAGGCTGGGACAGGAGAACGTCTACGAGCAGTACTTC; CDR3aa: CASRLGQENVYEQYF
d_gene: NA; j_gene: TRBJ1-5; v_gene: TRBV7-2; abundance: NA; CDR3nt: TGTGCCAGCAGCCTCATGGGAGACCCAAATCAGCCCCAGCATTTT; CDR3aa: CASSLMGDPNQPQHF
d_gene: NA; j_gene: TRBJ1-2; v_gene: TRBV5-1; abundance: NA; CDR3nt: TGCGCCAGCAGGGTAGGGGAAGGGTATGGCTACACCTTC; CDR3aa: CASRVGEGYGYTF